This is a list of T cell receptor beta chains from one sample in a study of blood T cell repertoires in COVID-19. Here immunoSEQ multiplex PCR was the method, and the copy in TCRdb shows in-frame clones only, minus some. The table records 170,000 or so clones, 75% to 90% of them present only once. The sequencing input was peripheral blood. The source of these receptors is a woman aged 70-85 years with COVID-19, enrolled during active disease. CDR3s include the opening cysteine and the closing phenylalanine or tryptophan. A D gene is named only where the DNA matches it firmly. Where a row states a size, it is once, few, many or the class of an expanded clone; other rows omit it.

TRBJ2-2 TRBD2 few TRBV24-1 CATSDVLQTSGRTGELFF TGTGCCACCAGTGACGTCCTCCAAACTAGCGGGAGAACCGGGGAGCTGTTTTTT
TRBJ2-7 . . TRBV5-1 CASSLDGSGYEQYF TGCGCCAGCAGCTTGGACGGGAGCGGGTACGAGCAGTACTTC
TRBJ1-1 . . TRBV29-1 CSVEGVFEGTEAFF TGCAGCGTTGAAGGGGTTTTTGAGGGCACTGAAGCTTTCTTT
TRBJ2-1 . . TRBV11-3 CASSLGLGVDEQFF TGTGCCAGCAGCTTAGGGCTAGGGGTGGATGAGCAGTTCTTC
TRBJ1-2 . . TRBV28 CASSLQGPNYGYTF TGTGCCAGCAGTTTACAGGGCCCTAACTATGGCTACACCTTC
TRBJ2-3 . . TRBV6-2/TRBV6-3 CASSSRRQSNTQYF TGTGCCAGCAGTTCCAGGAGACAGTCAAATACGCAGTATTTT
TRBJ1-3 . . TRBV3-1/TRBV3-2 CASSLRGNGNTIYF TGTGCCAGCAGCCTTCGGGGGAATGGAAACACCATATATTTT
TRBJ1-3 TRBD1 . TRBV15 CATSRGRGFSSGNTIYF TGTGCCACCAGCAGAGGCAGGGGGTTCTCCTCTGGAAACACCATATATTTT
TRBJ2-7 . . TRBV3-1/TRBV3-2 CASSQVEGYEQYF TGTGCCAGCAGCCAAGTAGAGGGATACGAGCAGTACTTC
TRBJ1-2 . . TRBV7-2 CASSLDPGTLGYTF TGTGCCAGCAGCCTTGACCCAGGGACATTGGGCTACACCTTC
TRBJ1-1 . few TRBV30 CAWSLPGVRGTEAFF TGTGCCTGGAGCCTTCCCGGGGTCAGAGGAACTGAAGCTTTCTTT
TRBJ2-5 . . TRBV6-6 CASGGGSKETQYF TGTGCCAGCGGAGGCGGCAGTAAAGAGACCCAGTACTTC
TRBJ1-4 . . TRBV18 CASSPPGKEKLFF TGTGCCAGCTCACCACCGGGCAAAGAAAAACTGTTTTTT
TRBJ2-1 . . TRBV6-1 CASSEQGSVNEQFF TGTGCCAGCAGTGAACAGGGTTCCGTCAATGAGCAGTTCTTC
TRBJ2-1 . once TRBV7-3 CASSLSPNEQFF TGTGCCAGCAGCTTATCCCCAAATGAGCAGTTCTTC
TRBJ2-1 TRBD2 . TRBV24-1 CATSDRLAGTYNEQFF TGTGCCACCAGTGACCGACTAGCGGGGACCTACAATGAGCAGTTCTTC
TRBJ2-6 . few TRBV4-2 CASSPRADLGGANVLTF TGTGCCAGCAGCCCTAGAGCGGACTTGGGCGGGGCCAACGTCCTGACTTTC
TRBJ1-2 TRBD1 . TRBV4-3 CASSHTQGAANYGYTF TGCGCCAGCAGCCATACACAGGGGGCCGCTAACTATGGCTACACCTTC
TRBJ1-1 . . TRBV19 CASTDAGEAEAFF TGTGCCAGTACCGACGCAGGGGAAGCTGAAGCTTTCTTT